These 22 T cell receptor beta chains share one sample of origin, sequenced in a study of blood T cell repertoires in COVID-19. The assay was immunoSEQ multiplex PCR, and TCRdb's table has in-frame clones only and misses some. The table has about 210,000 clones, just under 85% seen once; the top ten hold approximately 8%. Sequenced input: peripheral blood. The receptors come from a woman in her fifties or sixties with active or convalescent COVID-19.

The rearrangement joins TRBV5-1 to TRBJ2-2; 8 nucleotides line up with TRBD1. Germline V gene data show CDR1 as SGHRS and CDR2 as YFSETQ. CDR3 size: 15 residues. The trim removed 0 bases at V and 5 bases at J, leaving 3 bases unmatched. As DNA, the CDR3 is TGCGCCAGCAGCTTGGGGACAGGGAGGACCGGGGAGCTGTTTTTT. Amino acids: CASSLGTGRTGELFF.

This clone was seen once. V is TRBV30 and J is TRBJ1-1; a possible D gene is TRBD1 (5 bases). CDR1 and CDR2 from the germline V gene are GTSNPN and SVGIG (reference sequence). The length of the CDR3 is 12 residues. V was cut by 4 bases and J by 7 bases, with 13 bases left in between. The CDR3 reads CAWIGGRGEAFF. DNA for the CDR3: TGTGCCTGGATAGGAGGGAGGGGTGAAGCTTTCTTT.

V is TRBV7-3 and J is TRBJ1-2; 7 positions agree with TRBD1. The CDR3 extends over 14 amino acids. After removal of 1 base from V and 4 bases from J, the junction contained 3 bases not matched to a gene. Germline V gives CDR1 SGHTA, CDR2 FQGTGA. CDR3 amino acids: CASSLKGASYGYTF. The CDR3 DNA follows: TGTGCCAGCAGCTTAAAGGGGGCTAGCTATGGCTACACCTTC. The full variable domain, in which reference TRBV7-3 and TRBJ1-2 provide the parts outside the CDR3, is GAGVSQTPSNKVTEKGKYVELRCDPISGHTALYWYRQSLGQGPEFLIYFQGTGAADDSGLPNDRFFAVRPEGSVSTLKIQRTERGDSAVYLCASSLKGASYGYTFGSGTRLTVV.

This clone occurred once. The chain has TRBV7-9 and TRBJ1-5; D is perhaps TRBD1 (5 bases). V lost 4 bases and J lost 4, with 8 bases in between. CDR3 length: 13 amino acids. Germline V gene data show CDR1 as SEHNR and CDR2 as FQNEAQ (reference sequence). For the CDR3, the DNA is TGTGCCAGCAGCTCGGCAGGGAATCAGCCCCAGCATTTT. Its translation is CASSSAGNQPQHF.

The chain joins TRBV7-8 to TRBJ2-5, with D perhaps matching TRBD1 (6 bases). The CDR3 is made up of 15 amino acids. V lost 5 bases and J lost 3, with 16 bases in between. Germline CDR1 SGHVS, CDR2 FQNEAQ. CDR3 protein: CASSPGTRAEETQYF. Here the CDR3 DNA reads TGTGCCAGCAGCCCCGGGACAAGGGCGGAAGAGACCCAGTACTTC.

The chain has TRBV28 and TRBJ2-2, with a tentative D call TRBD2 (6 bases). From germline, CDR1 is MDHEN and CDR2 SYDVKM. The CDR3 loop spans 15 amino acids. V dropped 2 bases and J dropped 6 bases, with 13 bases sitting between them. The CDR3 loop reads CASSLTGVFAGELFF. In DNA, the CDR3 is TGTGCCAGCAGTTTAACGGGAGTGTTTGCCGGGGAGCTGTTTTTT.

This clone came up many times. The gene calls are TRBV15 and TRBJ1-5; D possibly corresponds to TRBD1 (6 bases). The CDR3 loop spans 15 amino acids. Trimming removed 0 bases at V and 2 bases at J, with 8 bases between. In germline, CDR1 is LNHNV, CDR2 YYDKDF (reference sequence). The CDR3 DNA is TGTGCCACCAGCAGAGACAGGGGACGCAATCAGCCCCAGCATTTT. Its translation is CATSRDRGRNQPQHF.

DNA of the CDR3: TGTGCCAGCAGCTTGGGGTCGGCTTGGGCCGGCGATGGCTACACCTTC. Translated, it gives CASSLGSAWAGDGYTF. The chain joins TRBV5-6 to TRBJ1-2; D gene unclear. The germline V gene encodes CDR1 SGHDT and CDR2 YYEEEE. The CDR3 extends over 16 amino acids. V was pared by 0 bases and J by 6 bases, with 18 bases between.

This clone was seen a single time. The chain combines TRBV11-3 with TRBJ2-5; TRBD2 matches at 8 bases. Germline lookup yields CDR1 SGHNT and CDR2 YENEEA. The CDR3 covers 14 residues. Trimming took 6 bases from V and 8 from J; bases not matched to a gene: 11. CDR3 nucleotide sequence: TGTGCCAGCAGTAGAACTAGCGGTCAAGGTACCCAGTACTTC. Translated: CASSRTSGQGTQYF.

The V gene is TRBV3-1 (or the pseudogene TRBV3-2), the J gene TRBJ2-3, with TRBD2 matching 12 bases. With V trimmed by 3 bases and J by 2 bases, 6 bases remained unmatched. The CDR3 spans 17 residues. Germline loops: CDR1 LGHDT, CDR2 YNNKEL (reference sequence). The CDR3 spells CASSQETSGRPTDTQYF. CDR3 bases: TGTGCCAGCAGCCAGGAGACTAGCGGGAGACCCACAGATACGCAGTATTTT.

The chain is built from TRBV7-9 and TRBJ1-3, with D uncertain. CDR3 length equals 13 residues. V was clipped by 1 base and J by 7 bases, with 8 bases between them. Germline assignment: CDR1 SEHNR and CDR2 FQNEAQ (reference sequence). The CDR3 DNA reads TGTGCCAGCAGCTTAGTGCCGGGGAACACCATATATTTT. It translates to CASSLVPGNTIYF.

The genes are TRBV19 and TRBJ1-1, with 7 positions matching TRBD1. The CDR3 sequence is 14 residues long. The V gene end was trimmed by 7 bases and the J gene end by 1 base; junction bases not matched to a gene: 6. Germline CDR1 LNHDA, CDR2 SQIVND (reference sequence). The CDR3 DNA is TGTGCCAGTACTCCGACAGGGAGGAACACTGAAGCTTTCTTT. Its protein product is CASTPTGRNTEAFF.

In this sample, this clone turned up a few times. The rearrangement links TRBV28 to TRBJ1-1, with D maybe TRBD1 (5 bases). This CDR3 region has 14 residues. Germline loops: CDR1 MDHEN, CDR2 SYDVKM. The V gene lost 3 bases and the J gene lost 3 bases, with 11 bases spanning the gap. CDR3 sequence reads: CASSLGGADTEAFF. CDR3 nucleotide sequence: TGTGCCAGCAGTTTGGGAGGGGCGGACACTGAAGCTTTCTTT.

In its sample, this clone was seen once. This chain links TRBV27 with TRBJ2-2; no firm D call. The CDR3 totals 13 residues. Germline V gene data show CDR1 as MNHEY and CDR2 as SMNVEV (reference sequence). The V end was cut by 7 bases, the J end by 1 base, with 7 bases between. CDR3 bases: TGTGCCAGCAAAGCAGGGAACACCGGGGAGCTGTTTTTT. It yields the protein CASKAGNTGELFF.

The chain couples TRBV28 to TRBJ1-2; D not certain. Germline CDR1 is MDHEN and CDR2 is SYDVKM. V shed 10 bases and J shed 0 bases, with 3 bases lying between them. The CDR3 extends over 10 amino acids. CDR3 nucleotides: TGTGCCACCGCTAACTATGGCTACACCTTC. Protein product: CATANYGYTF.

The chain links TRBV6-5 to TRBJ2-6; D is possibly TRBD1 (6 bases). The CDR3 is made up of 15 amino acids. CDR1 is MNHEY and CDR2 is SVGAGI in the germline V gene. With 4 bases removed from V and 2 bases from J, the gap between germline ends came to 9 bases. The CDR3 region is CASSSTGPGANVLTF. CDR3 DNA: TGTGCCAGCAGTTCCACAGGGCCTGGGGCCAACGTCCTGACTTTC.

This clone has just a few counts. This rearrangement joins TRBV10-1 to TRBJ2-1; TRBD2 is a possible D gene (6 bases). V was clipped by 0 bases and J by 6 bases, with 9 bases between them. This CDR3 comprises 14 residues. Germline loops: CDR1 WNHNN, CDR2 SYGVQD (reference sequence). CDR3: CASSESVEGNEQFF. CDR3 DNA sequence: TGCGCCAGCAGTGAGTCAGTGGAGGGCAATGAGCAGTTCTTC.

This CDR3 reads CATRQGASSNEKLFF. The CDR3 DNA is TGTGCCACCAGACAGGGGGCGAGTAGTAATGAAAAACTGTTTTTT. V is TRBV6-5 and J is TRBJ1-4; 10 positions match TRBD1. The V segment lost 10 bases and the J segment 4 bases; nucleotides outside the gene matches: 9. CDR3 length: 15 amino acids. Germline loops: CDR1 MNHEY, CDR2 SVGAGI.

This clone was picked up one time. This chain uses TRBV3-1 (or the pseudogene TRBV3-2) with TRBJ1-1; D is ambiguous. The V end lost 3 bases, the J end lost 6 bases, and 8 bases lay between the germline ends. The CDR3 consists of 12 residues. Germline V CDR1 and CDR2: LGHDT, YNNKEL (reference sequence). The CDR3 spells CASSQGSAEAFF. In nucleotides, the CDR3 is TGTGCCAGCAGCCAGGGGAGTGCTGAAGCTTTCTTT.

The rearrangement joins TRBV15 to TRBJ2-1; TRBD2 matches 8 bases. After removal of 8 bases from V and 4 bases from J, the junction contained 4 bases not matched to a gene. The CDR3 totals 13 residues. Germline V lookup: CDR1 LNHNV, CDR2 YYDKDF (reference sequence). The chain's CDR3 is CATLAGHYNEQFF. The CDR3 DNA is TGTGCCACCCTAGCGGGCCATTACAATGAGCAGTTCTTC.

The rearrangement links TRBV5-1 to TRBJ1-1; 7 positions match TRBD1. The CDR3 is made up of 15 amino acids. V was clipped by 1 base and J by 1 base; unmatched bases: 4. In germline, CDR1 is SGHRS, CDR2 YFSETQ. The CDR3 DNA reads as TGCGCCAGCAGCTTGAGGACAGGTTGGAACACTGAAGCTTTCTTT. Amino acids: CASSLRTGWNTEAFF.

V is TRBV6-5 and J is TRBJ2-3; the match to TRBD2 covers 7 bases. The CDR3 spans 15 residues. The germline V gene encodes CDR1 MNHEY and CDR2 SVGAGI. V trimming: 4 bases; J trimming: 6 bases; junction bases outside the gene matches: 10. This CDR3 reads CASSWRGSRADTQYF. CDR3 sequence (DNA): TGTGCCAGCAGTTGGCGGGGGTCCCGCGCCGATACGCAGTATTTT.